A selection of T cell receptor beta chains follows, all from one sample in a study of blood T cell repertoires in COVID-19. Repertoires were generated with immunoSEQ multiplex PCR, while TCRdb's copy carries only in-frame clones and drops some. The table shows under 350,000 clones, with about four fifths occurring only once. Source material: peripheral blood. These receptors were taken from a woman between 45 and 65 years old who had recovered from COVID-19. Both conserved end residues are part of each CDR3. Each record gives: clone size, V gene, D gene, J gene, CDR3 DNA, CDR3 protein. A D gene is named only where the DNA matches it firmly. Only some rows state a clone size, as once, few, many or a class for expanded clones.

clone size: NA; V gene: TRBV2; D gene: NA; J gene: TRBJ1-4; CDR3 DNA: TGTGCCAGCAGTGAAGGGACGGAGGCTAATGAAAAACTGTTTTTT; CDR3 protein: CASSEGTEANEKLFF
clone size: NA; V gene: TRBV3-1/TRBV3-2; D gene: TRBD1; J gene: TRBJ2-7; CDR3 DNA: TGTGCCAGCAGCCTACAGGGGGCTTCCTACGAGCAGTACTTC; CDR3 protein: CASSLQGASYEQYF
clone size: NA; V gene: TRBV7-3; D gene: NA; J gene: TRBJ1-1; CDR3 DNA: TGTGCCAGCAGGCTAGGGAGGGGGACTGAAGCTTTCTTT; CDR3 protein: CASRLGRGTEAFF
clone size: NA; V gene: TRBV28; D gene: TRBD1; J gene: TRBJ1-5; CDR3 DNA: TGTGCCAGCAGTCCTAACAGGGGGCGCGGTCAGCCCCAGCATTTT; CDR3 protein: CASSPNRGRGQPQHF
clone size: once; V gene: TRBV2; D gene: NA; J gene: TRBJ1-6; CDR3 DNA: TGTGCCAGCAGTGAAAGGCAAGGGGATAATTCACCCCTCCACTTT; CDR3 protein: CASSERQGDNSPLHF
clone size: NA; V gene: TRBV9; D gene: NA; J gene: TRBJ1-2; CDR3 DNA: TGTGCCAGCAGCGTAACCTTACAGGGCGGCGAAGCTTCTAACTATGGCTACACCTTC; CDR3 protein: CASSVTLQGGEASNYGYTF
clone size: NA; V gene: TRBV28; D gene: TRBD2; J gene: TRBJ2-5; CDR3 DNA: TGTGCCAGCACCAGCGGGATCACCCAGTACTTC; CDR3 protein: CASTSGITQYF
clone size: NA; V gene: TRBV19; D gene: NA; J gene: TRBJ2-2; CDR3 DNA: TGTGCCGGCCGTGGCGGTAACACCGGGGAGCTGTTTTTT; CDR3 protein: CAGRGGNTGELFF
clone size: NA; V gene: TRBV27; D gene: NA; J gene: TRBJ1-5; CDR3 DNA: TGTGCCAGCAGTTTATGGCAGGGGTTAACGCCCCAGCATTTT; CDR3 protein: CASSLWQGLTPQHF
clone size: NA; V gene: TRBV4-1; D gene: NA; J gene: TRBJ2-5; CDR3 DNA: TGCGCCAGCAGCCAAGGCCAGGTGGGGCAGGAGACCCAGTACTTC; CDR3 protein: CASSQGQVGQETQYF
clone size: NA; V gene: TRBV7-2; D gene: NA; J gene: TRBJ1-6; CDR3 DNA: TGTGCCAGCAGCTCCGAGAGCTCCTATAATTCACCCCTCCACTTT; CDR3 protein: CASSSESSYNSPLHF
clone size: NA; V gene: TRBV19; D gene: NA; J gene: TRBJ1-1; CDR3 DNA: TGTGCCAGTAGTATAGCGGGCAGGGGGAACACTGAAGCTTTCTTT; CDR3 protein: CASSIAGRGNTEAFF
clone size: NA; V gene: TRBV2; D gene: TRBD1; J gene: TRBJ2-7; CDR3 DNA: TGTGCCAGCAGACCGACAGGGGTTGGTTCCTACGAGCAGTACTTC; CDR3 protein: CASRPTGVGSYEQYF
clone size: once; V gene: TRBV30; D gene: TRBD1; J gene: TRBJ1-2; CDR3 DNA: TGTGCCTGGAGTCTCCAGGGGGCACTGGGCGGCTACACCTTC; CDR3 protein: CAWSLQGALGGYTF
clone size: NA; V gene: TRBV3-1/TRBV3-2; D gene: TRBD1; J gene: TRBJ1-2; CDR3 DNA: TGTGCCAGCACCGGGACAGGGTTCTATGGCTACACCTTC; CDR3 protein: CASTGTGFYGYTF
clone size: NA; V gene: TRBV5-4; D gene: TRBD1; J gene: TRBJ1-1; CDR3 DNA: TGTGCCAGCACCCCAAACAGGGGCCCCGAAGCTTTCTTT; CDR3 protein: CASTPNRGPEAFF
clone size: NA; V gene: TRBV25-1; D gene: TRBD1; J gene: TRBJ2-6; CDR3 DNA: TGTGCCAGCAGTGAATATAGGACAGGGGTATCTGGGGCCAACGTCCTGACTTTC; CDR3 protein: CASSEYRTGVSGANVLTF
clone size: NA; V gene: TRBV6-2/TRBV6-3; D gene: NA; J gene: TRBJ1-2; CDR3 DNA: TGTGCCAGCAGCCCCGTGGGACTGGGCTATGGCTACACCTTC; CDR3 protein: CASSPVGLGYGYTF
clone size: NA; V gene: TRBV27; D gene: TRBD2; J gene: TRBJ2-5; CDR3 DNA: TGTGCCAGCAGTGCCCGACTAGCTCTTTGGGAGACCCAGTACTTC; CDR3 protein: CASSARLALWETQYF
clone size: NA; V gene: TRBV23-1; D gene: NA; J gene: TRBJ1-1; CDR3 DNA: TGCGCCAGCAGTCGACGGGATACGAACACTGAAGCTTTCTTT; CDR3 protein: CASSRRDTNTEAFF
clone size: NA; V gene: TRBV7-3; D gene: NA; J gene: TRBJ1-1; CDR3 DNA: TGTGCCAGCAGCGCTTCCTCCGGGAAAGGAGCTGAAGCTTTCTTT; CDR3 protein: CASSASSGKGAEAFF
clone size: NA; V gene: TRBV7-3; D gene: TRBD1; J gene: TRBJ2-1; CDR3 DNA: TGTGCCAGCAGCTTAACGGGACAGAGCTACAATGAGCAGTTCTTC; CDR3 protein: CASSLTGQSYNEQFF
clone size: few; V gene: TRBV6-7; D gene: TRBD1; J gene: TRBJ1-5; CDR3 DNA: TGTGCCAGCAGTTACTCGATCCCACAGGGGGTAACCTCCACAAGCAATCAGCCCCAGCATTTT; CDR3 protein: CASSYSIPQGVTSTSNQPQHF
clone size: NA; V gene: TRBV18; D gene: TRBD1; J gene: TRBJ1-1; CDR3 DNA: TGTGCCAGCTCCCGGGACAGGGATGAGGCTTTCTTT; CDR3 protein: CASSRDRDEAFF
clone size: NA; V gene: TRBV4-2; D gene: NA; J gene: TRBJ1-5; CDR3 DNA: TGTGCCAGCAGTGTTGAACCAGGCGGCAATCAGCCCCAGCATTTT; CDR3 protein: CASSVEPGGNQPQHF
clone size: few; V gene: TRBV10-3; D gene: NA; J gene: TRBJ2-5; CDR3 DNA: TGTGCCATCAGTCGCCGGGAGCAGCAAGAGACCCAGTACTTC; CDR3 protein: CAISRREQQETQYF
clone size: NA; V gene: TRBV14; D gene: TRBD2; J gene: TRBJ2-3; CDR3 DNA: TGTGCCAGCAGCCAACGAGGACTAGCGGGAGTTACAGATACGCAGTATTTT; CDR3 protein: CASSQRGLAGVTDTQYF
clone size: NA; V gene: TRBV27; D gene: TRBD1; J gene: TRBJ1-6; CDR3 DNA: TGTGCCAGCAGTTTGAGTGGGACAGGGATTAATTCACCCCTCCACTTT; CDR3 protein: CASSLSGTGINSPLHF
clone size: NA; V gene: TRBV21-1; D gene: NA; J gene: TRBJ2-7; CDR3 DNA: TGTGCCAGCAGCAAAGTTAGGGACAGGGAATACGAGCAGTACTTC; CDR3 protein: CASSKVRDREYEQYF
clone size: NA; V gene: TRBV9; D gene: TRBD1; J gene: TRBJ2-7; CDR3 DNA: TGTGCCAGCAGCCATGGGGACAGCTACGAGCAGTACTTC; CDR3 protein: CASSHGDSYEQYF
clone size: NA; V gene: TRBV7-8; D gene: TRBD1; J gene: TRBJ2-1; CDR3 DNA: TGTGCCAGCAGCTTAAGTGGGCAAGGGACAGGACCCCTGAGCGGATACAATGAGCAGTTCTTC; CDR3 protein: CASSLSGQGTGPLSGYNEQFF
clone size: NA; V gene: TRBV5-1; D gene: TRBD1; J gene: TRBJ2-4; CDR3 DNA: TGCGCCAGCAGCTTGGACCCCGGGACAGCAAGAGCCAAAAACATTCAGTACTTC; CDR3 protein: CASSLDPGTARAKNIQYF
clone size: NA; V gene: TRBV27; D gene: TRBD1; J gene: TRBJ1-2; CDR3 DNA: TGTGCCAGCAGTGCCGGGACAGGGCCTGTCTATGGCTACACCTTC; CDR3 protein: CASSAGTGPVYGYTF
clone size: NA; V gene: TRBV7-8; D gene: TRBD1; J gene: TRBJ2-2; CDR3 DNA: TGTGCCAGCAGCGTAAGACAGGGGTTAATTACCGGGGAGCTGTTTTTT; CDR3 protein: CASSVRQGLITGELFF
clone size: NA; V gene: TRBV28; D gene: TRBD2; J gene: TRBJ2-7; CDR3 DNA: TGTGCCAGCAGCCGAACTAGCGGGGGGTCCTACGAGCAGTACTTC; CDR3 protein: CASSRTSGGSYEQYF
clone size: NA; V gene: TRBV19; D gene: TRBD1; J gene: TRBJ1-1; CDR3 DNA: TGTGCCAGTAAGACGACAGGGGGCTTGAACACTGAAGCTTTCTTT; CDR3 protein: CASKTTGGLNTEAFF
clone size: NA; V gene: TRBV24-1; D gene: TRBD2; J gene: TRBJ2-7; CDR3 DNA: TGTGCCACCAGTGATCCTGGGACTAGCGGGGGCTACGAGCAGTACTTC; CDR3 protein: CATSDPGTSGGYEQYF
clone size: NA; V gene: TRBV7-6; D gene: NA; J gene: TRBJ1-1; CDR3 DNA: TGTGCCAGCAGCTTAGGCAGGGAAGCTTTCTTT; CDR3 protein: CASSLGREAFF
clone size: NA; V gene: TRBV18; D gene: TRBD1; J gene: TRBJ1-3; CDR3 DNA: TGTGCCAGCTCACCATCGATAGGGGGCCCTGGAAACACCATATATTTT; CDR3 protein: CASSPSIGGPGNTIYF
clone size: NA; V gene: TRBV7-8; D gene: TRBD2; J gene: TRBJ2-5; CDR3 DNA: TGTGCCAGCAGCTTAGGAGGGACTAGGGAGACCCAGTACTTC; CDR3 protein: CASSLGGTRETQYF
clone size: NA; V gene: TRBV7-2; D gene: TRBD2; J gene: TRBJ2-2; CDR3 DNA: TGTGCCAGCAGCTCCGGCGGACTAGCGGGGGCCGGGGAGCTGTTTTTT; CDR3 protein: CASSSGGLAGAGELFF
clone size: NA; V gene: TRBV7-2; D gene: TRBD2; J gene: TRBJ2-7; CDR3 DNA: TGTGCCAGCAGCTTGACTAGCGGGGGGGCTCGGTACGAGCAGTACTTC; CDR3 protein: CASSLTSGGARYEQYF
clone size: NA; V gene: TRBV4-1; D gene: TRBD1; J gene: TRBJ1-2; CDR3 DNA: TGCGCCAGCAGCCCAACCCAGGGGGCGTACTATGGCTACACCTTC; CDR3 protein: CASSPTQGAYYGYTF
clone size: NA; V gene: TRBV15; D gene: NA; J gene: TRBJ1-4; CDR3 DNA: TGTGCCACCAGCAGAGTATGGGCCCTTGGTAATGAAAAACTGTTTTTT; CDR3 protein: CATSRVWALGNEKLFF
clone size: NA; V gene: TRBV3-1/TRBV3-2; D gene: NA; J gene: TRBJ1-2; CDR3 DNA: TGTGCCAGCAGCCAAGCGGGTGGCTACACCTTC; CDR3 protein: CASSQAGGYTF
clone size: NA; V gene: TRBV5-1; D gene: NA; J gene: TRBJ2-5; CDR3 DNA: TGCGCCAGCACGCTTGGCGGGCGCGGGGAGACCCAGTACTTC; CDR3 protein: CASTLGGRGETQYF
clone size: NA; V gene: TRBV3-1/TRBV3-2; D gene: TRBD2; J gene: TRBJ2-1; CDR3 DNA: TGTGCCAGCAGCCTTGGACTAGCGGGAGGTAATGAGCAGTTCTTC; CDR3 protein: CASSLGLAGGNEQFF
clone size: few; V gene: TRBV27; D gene: NA; J gene: TRBJ2-1; CDR3 DNA: TGTGCCAGCACCCGGCGTCTCTTAGGAGCTGGTGAGCAGTTCTTC; CDR3 protein: CASTRRLLGAGEQFF
clone size: few; V gene: TRBV3-1/TRBV3-2; D gene: TRBD1; J gene: TRBJ1-5; CDR3 DNA: TGTGCCAGCAGCCATGGGCCGGGACAGGGTGGCGATCAGCCCCAGCATTTT; CDR3 protein: CASSHGPGQGGDQPQHF
clone size: NA; V gene: TRBV6-5; D gene: TRBD2; J gene: TRBJ2-7; CDR3 DNA: TGTGCCAGCAAGACACTAGCGGGAGGTCCCTACGAGCAGTACTTC; CDR3 protein: CASKTLAGGPYEQYF
clone size: NA; V gene: TRBV27; D gene: NA; J gene: TRBJ2-7; CDR3 DNA: TGTGCCAGCAGCCGCTCTGGCGGGATGAGCTCCTACGAGCAGTACTTC; CDR3 protein: CASSRSGGMSSYEQYF
clone size: NA; V gene: TRBV6-2/TRBV6-3; D gene: TRBD1; J gene: TRBJ2-7; CDR3 DNA: TGTGCCAGCAGCCCCGGGACAGGGGGGTATTTCGCCTACGAGCAGTACTTC; CDR3 protein: CASSPGTGGYFAYEQYF
clone size: NA; V gene: TRBV5-1; D gene: TRBD2; J gene: TRBJ2-3; CDR3 DNA: TGCGCCAGCAAGAGCACTAGCGGGAGAGGACCTGGGGGCACAGATACGCAGTATTTT; CDR3 protein: CASKSTSGRGPGGTDTQYF
clone size: NA; V gene: TRBV27; D gene: TRBD1; J gene: TRBJ2-7; CDR3 DNA: TGTGCCAGCAGTCCTCGGACAGGTCCGGCCGCCGTCCCCTACGAGCAGTACTTC; CDR3 protein: CASSPRTGPAAVPYEQYF
clone size: NA; V gene: TRBV7-2; D gene: TRBD1; J gene: TRBJ1-4; CDR3 DNA: TGTGCCAGCAGCCCTAGACAGGGGGGGATAGAAAAACTGTTTTTT; CDR3 protein: CASSPRQGGIEKLFF